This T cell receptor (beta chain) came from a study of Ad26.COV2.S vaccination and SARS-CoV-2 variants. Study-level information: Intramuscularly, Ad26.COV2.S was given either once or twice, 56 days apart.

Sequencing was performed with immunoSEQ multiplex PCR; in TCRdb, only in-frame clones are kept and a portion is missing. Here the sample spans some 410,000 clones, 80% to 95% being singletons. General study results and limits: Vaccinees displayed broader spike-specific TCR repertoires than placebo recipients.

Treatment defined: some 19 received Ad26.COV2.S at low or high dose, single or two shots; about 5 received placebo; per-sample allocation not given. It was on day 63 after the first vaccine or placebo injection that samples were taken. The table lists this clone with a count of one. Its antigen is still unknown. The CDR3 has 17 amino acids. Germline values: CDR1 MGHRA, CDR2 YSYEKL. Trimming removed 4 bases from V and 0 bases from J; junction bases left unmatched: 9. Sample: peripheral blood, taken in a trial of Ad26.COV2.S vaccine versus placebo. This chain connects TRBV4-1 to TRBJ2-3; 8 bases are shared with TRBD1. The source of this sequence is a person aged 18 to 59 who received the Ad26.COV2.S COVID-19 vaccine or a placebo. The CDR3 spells CASSLQMGQASTDTQYF. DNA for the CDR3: TGCGCCAGCAGCCTACAAATGGGACAGGCAAGCACAGATACGCAGTATTTT.